This T cell receptor (beta chain) was captured by sequencing in a study of blood T cell repertoires in COVID-19. Study summary: COVID-19 samples from acute and convalescent phases originated in the United States, Italy and Spain.

The authors' processing: Amplification with reference gene primers provided the estimates of nucleated cell counts. Sequencing was performed with immunoSEQ multiplex PCR; in TCRdb, only in-frame clones are kept and a portion is missing. V and J calls plus clone size are reproduced from that table; the DNA served to infer D and trimming. Counted here are some 97,000 clones, 85% to 90% occurring once; the ten biggest clones make up about 13%. CDR3 length: 14 amino acids. The V gene's germline CDR1 is MNHEY and CDR2 SVGAGI. V lost 6 bases, J lost 5 bases, and 16 bases lay in between. The chain carries TRBV6-5 and TRBJ1-1, with D uncertain. The source material was peripheral blood. The TCR originated in a human donor in a cohort sampled during active COVID-19. The CDR3 is CASSPPPSRTEAFF. CDR3 DNA sequence: TGTGCCAGCAGCCCCCCACCCTCGCGGACTGAAGCTTTCTTT.